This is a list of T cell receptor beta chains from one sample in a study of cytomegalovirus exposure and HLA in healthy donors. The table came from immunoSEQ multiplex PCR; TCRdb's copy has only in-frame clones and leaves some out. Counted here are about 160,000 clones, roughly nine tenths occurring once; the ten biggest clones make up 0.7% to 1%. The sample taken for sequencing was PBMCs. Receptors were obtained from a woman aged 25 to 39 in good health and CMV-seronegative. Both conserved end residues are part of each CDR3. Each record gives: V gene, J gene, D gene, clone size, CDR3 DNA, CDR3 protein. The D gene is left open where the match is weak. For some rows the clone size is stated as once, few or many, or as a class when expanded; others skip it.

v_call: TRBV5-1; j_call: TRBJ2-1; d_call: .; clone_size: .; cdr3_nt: TGCGCCAGCAGCTTGACAGTAACAGATGAGCAGTTCTTC; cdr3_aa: CASSLTVTDEQFF
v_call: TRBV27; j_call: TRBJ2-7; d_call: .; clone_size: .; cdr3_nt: TGTGCCAGCAGTTTATCGAGGGGGGGTACACCCTACGAGCAGTACTTC; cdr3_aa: CASSLSRGGTPYEQYF
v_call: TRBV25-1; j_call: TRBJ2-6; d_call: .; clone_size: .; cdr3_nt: TGTGCCAGCAGTGAAAGAGGGATTGGGGCCAACGTCCTGACTTTC; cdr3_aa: CASSERGIGANVLTF
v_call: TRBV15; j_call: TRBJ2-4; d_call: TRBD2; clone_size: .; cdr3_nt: TGTGCCACCAGCAGAGGGACCCTTAGCCCAATAGCGGGAAAAAACATTCAGTACTTC; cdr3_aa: CATSRGTLSPIAGKNIQYF
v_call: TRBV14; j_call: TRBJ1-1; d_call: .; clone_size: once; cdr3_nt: TGTGCCAGCAGCGCCAGGTTGGGCTGGGACACTGAAGCTTTCTTT; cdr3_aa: CASSARLGWDTEAFF
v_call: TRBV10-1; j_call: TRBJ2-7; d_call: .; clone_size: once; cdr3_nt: TGCGCCAGCACACCCACAGGATCTTACGAGCAGTACTTC; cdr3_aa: CASTPTGSYEQYF
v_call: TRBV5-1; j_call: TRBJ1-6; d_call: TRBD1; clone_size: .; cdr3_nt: TGCGCCAGCAGCTCCACAGTACAGGGGAACTCACCCCTCCACTTT; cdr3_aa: CASSSTVQGNSPLHF
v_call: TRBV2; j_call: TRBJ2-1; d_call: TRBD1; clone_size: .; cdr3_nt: TGTGCCAGCAGCCCGGGACAGGGGTACAATGAGCAGTTCTTC; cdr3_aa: CASSPGQGYNEQFF
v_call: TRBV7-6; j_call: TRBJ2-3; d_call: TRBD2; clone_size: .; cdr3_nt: TGTGCCAGCAGCTTAGTAGCGGGAGGTCGCACAGATACGCAGTATTTT; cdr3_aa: CASSLVAGGRTDTQYF
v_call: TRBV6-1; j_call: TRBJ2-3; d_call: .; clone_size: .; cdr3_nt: TGTGCCAGCAGTGATCCCCACGGGGACACAGATACGCAGTATTTT; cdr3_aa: CASSDPHGDTDTQYF
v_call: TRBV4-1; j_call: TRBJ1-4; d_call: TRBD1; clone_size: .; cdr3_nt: TGCGCCAGCAGCCAAGGAACAGGGGGAGGAGGTGAAAAACTGTTTTTT; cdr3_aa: CASSQGTGGGGEKLFF
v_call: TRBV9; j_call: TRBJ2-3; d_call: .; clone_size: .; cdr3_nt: TGTGCCAGCAGCGTAGCGCCTAGCCAACTCACGGGTACGCAGTATTTT; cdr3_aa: CASSVAPSQLTGTQYF
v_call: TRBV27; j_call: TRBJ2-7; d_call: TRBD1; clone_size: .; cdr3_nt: TGTGCCAGCAGTTTGACTGGGACAGGTGCCGCCTACGAGCAGTACTTC; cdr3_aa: CASSLTGTGAAYEQYF
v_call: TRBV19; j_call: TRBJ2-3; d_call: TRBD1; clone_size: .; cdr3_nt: TGTGCCAGTAGTATCAGGGGGCGAGATACGCAGTATTTT; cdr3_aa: CASSIRGRDTQYF
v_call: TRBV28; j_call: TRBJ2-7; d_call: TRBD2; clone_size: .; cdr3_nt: TGTGCCAGCAGTTTACCCGGGACTAAATCCCACGAGCAGTACTTC; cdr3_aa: CASSLPGTKSHEQYF
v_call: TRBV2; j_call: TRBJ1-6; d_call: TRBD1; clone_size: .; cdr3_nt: TGTGCCAGCAGTGAAGACCGCAGGGGGACTTCACCCCTCCACTTT; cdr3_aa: CASSEDRRGTSPLHF
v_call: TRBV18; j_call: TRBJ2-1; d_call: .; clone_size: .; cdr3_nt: TGTGCCAGCTCACCACCGGGCGGGCCACATTTTTACAATGAGCAGTTCTTC; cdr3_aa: CASSPPGGPHFYNEQFF